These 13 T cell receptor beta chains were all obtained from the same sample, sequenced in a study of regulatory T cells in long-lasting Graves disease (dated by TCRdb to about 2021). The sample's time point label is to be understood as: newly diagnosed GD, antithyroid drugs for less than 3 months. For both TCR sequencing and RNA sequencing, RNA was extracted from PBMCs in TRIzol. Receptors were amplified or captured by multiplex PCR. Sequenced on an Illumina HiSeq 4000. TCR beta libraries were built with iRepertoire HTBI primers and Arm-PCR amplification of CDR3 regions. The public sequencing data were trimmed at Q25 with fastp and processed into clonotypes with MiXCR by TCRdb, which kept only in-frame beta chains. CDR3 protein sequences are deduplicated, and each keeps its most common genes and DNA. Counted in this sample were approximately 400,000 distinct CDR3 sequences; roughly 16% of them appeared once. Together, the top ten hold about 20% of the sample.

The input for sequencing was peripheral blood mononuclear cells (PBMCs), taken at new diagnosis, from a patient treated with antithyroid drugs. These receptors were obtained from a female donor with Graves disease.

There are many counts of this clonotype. The CDR3 DNA is TGTGCCAGCAGTTTCCTTAAACCCGACAGTGGGAACACTGAAGCTTTCTTT. Translation gives CASSFLKPDSGNTEAFF. The genes are TRBV28 and TRBJ1-1; tentative D call: TRBD1 (5 bases). The CDR3 is 17 residues long. Trimming removed 3 bases from V and 1 base from J, with 18 bases in between. Germline V gene data show CDR1 as MDHEN and CDR2 as SYDVKM. Using reference TRBV28 and TRBJ1-1 for the parts outside the CDR3, the full variable domain is DVKVTQSSRYLVKRTGEKVFLECVQDMDHENMFWYRQDPGLGLRLIYFSYDVKMKEKGDIPEGYSVSREKKERFSLILESASTNQTSMYLCASSFLKPDSGNTEAFFGQGTRLTVV.

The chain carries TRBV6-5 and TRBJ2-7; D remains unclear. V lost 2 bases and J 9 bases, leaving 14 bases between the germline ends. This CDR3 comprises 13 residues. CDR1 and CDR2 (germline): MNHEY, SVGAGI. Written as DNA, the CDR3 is TGTGCCAGCAGTTACGCCCAGCCCGACGCGCAGTACTTC. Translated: CASSYAQPDAQYF.

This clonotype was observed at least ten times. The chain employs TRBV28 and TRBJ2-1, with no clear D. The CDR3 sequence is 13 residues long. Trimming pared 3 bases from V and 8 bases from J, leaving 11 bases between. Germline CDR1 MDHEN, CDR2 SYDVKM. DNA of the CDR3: TGTGCCAGCAGTTTGTCGTGGCGGCATGAGCAGTTCTTC. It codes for CASSLSWRHEQFF.

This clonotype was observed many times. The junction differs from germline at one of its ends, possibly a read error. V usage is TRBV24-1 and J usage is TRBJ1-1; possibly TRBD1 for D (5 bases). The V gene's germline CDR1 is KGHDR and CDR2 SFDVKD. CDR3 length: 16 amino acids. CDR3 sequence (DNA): TGTGCCACCAGTGGGAACCAATGGCGGGCGGACACTGAAGCTTCCTTT. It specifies CATSGNQWRADTEASF.

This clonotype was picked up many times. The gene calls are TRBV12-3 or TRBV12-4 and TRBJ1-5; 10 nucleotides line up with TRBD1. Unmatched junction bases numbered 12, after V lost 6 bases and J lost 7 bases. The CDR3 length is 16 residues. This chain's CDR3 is CASSLPGQGMGQPQHF. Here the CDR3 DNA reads TGTGCCAGCAGCTTACCGGGACAGGGGATGGGGCAGCCCCAGCATTTT.

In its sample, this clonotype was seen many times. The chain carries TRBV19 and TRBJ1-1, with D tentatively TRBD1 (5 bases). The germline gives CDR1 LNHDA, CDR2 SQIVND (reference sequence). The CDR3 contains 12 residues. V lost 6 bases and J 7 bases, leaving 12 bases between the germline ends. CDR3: CASRTLGGEAFF. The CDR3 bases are TGTGCCAGTAGAACGCTGGGGGGTGAAGCTTTCTTT.

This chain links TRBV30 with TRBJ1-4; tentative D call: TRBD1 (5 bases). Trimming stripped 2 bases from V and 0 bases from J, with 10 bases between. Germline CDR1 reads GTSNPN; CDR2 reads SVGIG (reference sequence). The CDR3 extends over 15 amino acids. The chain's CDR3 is CAWSLWGATNEKLFF. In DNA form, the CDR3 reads TGTGCCTGGAGTCTCTGGGGGGCAACTAATGAAAAACTGTTTTTT.

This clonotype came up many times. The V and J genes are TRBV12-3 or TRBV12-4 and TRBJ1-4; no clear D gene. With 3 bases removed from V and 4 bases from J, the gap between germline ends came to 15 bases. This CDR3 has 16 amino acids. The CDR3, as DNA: TGTGCCAGCAGTTTCGGCAGACTAGCGGGTAATGAAAAACTGTTTTTT. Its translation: CASSFGRLAGNEKLFF.

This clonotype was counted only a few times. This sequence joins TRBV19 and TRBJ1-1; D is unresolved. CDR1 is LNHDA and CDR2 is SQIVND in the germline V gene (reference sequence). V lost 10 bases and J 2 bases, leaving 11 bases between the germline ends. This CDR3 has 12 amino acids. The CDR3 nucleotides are TGTGCCACCCAAAGCGGCAACACTGAAGCTTTCTTT. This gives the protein CATQSGNTEAFF.

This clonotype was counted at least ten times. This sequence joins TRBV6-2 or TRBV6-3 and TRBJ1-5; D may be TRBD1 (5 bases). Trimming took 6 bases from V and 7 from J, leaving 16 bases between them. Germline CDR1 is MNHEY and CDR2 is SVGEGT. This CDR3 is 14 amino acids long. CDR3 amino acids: CASSFTGNGQPQHF. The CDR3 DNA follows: TGTGCCAGCAGCTTCACAGGAAACGGCCAGCCCCAGCATTTT.

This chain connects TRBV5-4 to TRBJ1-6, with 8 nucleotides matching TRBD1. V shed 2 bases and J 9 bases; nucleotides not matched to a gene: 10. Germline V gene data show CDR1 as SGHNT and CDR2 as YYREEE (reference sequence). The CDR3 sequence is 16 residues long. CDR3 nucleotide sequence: TGTGCCAGCAGCTTTATACCGGGACAGGTTACTTCACCCCTCCACTTT. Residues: CASSFIPGQVTSPLHF.

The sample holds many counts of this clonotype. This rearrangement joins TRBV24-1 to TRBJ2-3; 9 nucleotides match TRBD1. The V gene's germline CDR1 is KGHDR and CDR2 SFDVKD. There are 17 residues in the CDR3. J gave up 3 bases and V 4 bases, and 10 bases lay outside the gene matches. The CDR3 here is CATSEYTGTGTTDTQYF. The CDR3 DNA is TGTGCCACCAGTGAATACACCGGGACAGGGACTACAGATACGCAGTATTTT.

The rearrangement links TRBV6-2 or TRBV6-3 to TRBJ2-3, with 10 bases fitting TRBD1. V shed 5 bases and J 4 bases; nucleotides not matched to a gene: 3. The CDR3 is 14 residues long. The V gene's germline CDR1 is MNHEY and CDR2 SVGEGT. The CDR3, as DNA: TGTGCCAGCAGTCGGGACAGGGGCCCAGATACGCAGTATTTT. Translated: CASSRDRGPDTQYF.